The present T cell receptor (beta chain) was sequenced within a study of CD8 T cells in Susac syndrome. It was with random hexamers that about 0.45 to 1 ug RNA was reverse transcribed. TCRdb passed the immunoSEQ multiplex PCR reads through MiXCR, listing each CDR3 protein once. The profile shows about 190,000 distinct CDR3 sequences, 93% of them singletons. In germline, CDR1 is SGDLS, CDR2 YYNGEE. V dropped 2 bases and J dropped 2 bases, with 9 bases sitting between them. The CDR3 has 14 residues. The origin of this receptor is a human donor in good health. Input material: CD4+ T cells from PBMCs. This sequence joins TRBV9 and TRBJ2-3, with a tentative D call TRBD2 (6 bases). In nucleotides, the CDR3 is TGTGCCAGCAGCGTGGAGGGCTCCACAGATACGCAGTATTTT. It codes for CASSVEGSTDTQYF.